The rows below give T cell receptor beta chains drawn from one sample of a study of neoadjuvant anti-PD-1 for oral cavity cancer. Sequenced by immunoSEQ multiplex PCR; TCRdb stores in-frame clones only, minus some. The sample yields more than 13,000 clones, 60% to 75% seen once. The source material was PBMCs, sampled after nivolumab (anti-PD-1) treatment. The receptor source for this set is a person aged 35 to 85 with oral cavity squamous cell carcinoma. Each CDR3 is given with its conserved first and last residue. D genes are given only for firm matches. Part of the rows lack a size; the others show once, few, many or a class for expanded clones.

abundance | d_gene | j_gene | v_gene | CDR3aa | CDR3nt
. | . | TRBJ1-4 | TRBV7-9 | CASSLYQGQVPEKLFF | TGTGCCAGCAGCTTGTATCAAGGACAAGTCCCTGAAAAACTGTTTTTT
. | . | TRBJ2-1 | TRBV5-1 | CASRFKDSNEQFF | TGCGCCAGCAGATTCAAGGACAGCAATGAGCAGTTCTTC
. | . | TRBJ1-4 | TRBV5-4 | CASSFGSGNEKLFF | TGTGCCAGCAGCTTCGGCTCGGGTAATGAAAAACTGTTTTTT
. | TRBD1 | TRBJ1-3 | TRBV5-6 | CASSKTTGVYGNTIYF | TGTGCCAGCAGCAAAACGACAGGGGTTTATGGAAACACCATATATTTT
. | . | TRBJ1-2 | TRBV5-6 | CASSPWGPYGYTF | TGTGCCAGCAGTCCCTGGGGTCCCTATGGCTACACCTTC
. | . | TRBJ2-6 | TRBV5-1 | CASSLGQFAGANVLTF | TGCGCCAGCAGCTTGGGACAGTTCGCTGGGGCCAACGTCCTGACTTTC
. | TRBD1 | TRBJ2-7 | TRBV4-2 | CASSRPPGTGEYEQYF | TGTGCCAGCAGCCGCCCTCCCGGGACAGGGGAATACGAGCAGTACTTC
. | TRBD2 | TRBJ2-7 | TRBV2 | CASSELAGPYEQYF | TGTGCCAGCAGTGAGTTAGCGGGGCCTTACGAACAGTACTTC
. | . | TRBJ2-2 | TRBV7-9 | CASSRNPGTNTGELFF | TGTGCCAGCAGCCGAAACCCGGGGACCAACACCGGGGAGCTGTTTTTT
once | . | TRBJ2-7 | TRBV7-2 | CASSSRGHSYEQYF | TGTGCCAGCAGCTCCAGGGGCCACAGCTACGAGCAGTACTTC
. | . | TRBJ1-1 | TRBV19 | CASTAGSAGVTEAFF | TGTGCCAGTACCGCCGGGTCGGCCGGGGTCACTGAAGCTTTCTTT
. | . | TRBJ1-2 | TRBV7-9 | CASSPNLISTGSSGYTF | TGTGCCAGCAGCCCTAACCTAATCTCCACAGGGTCAAGTGGCTACACCTTC
. | . | TRBJ1-1 | TRBV11-2 | CASSLAGGLFTEAFF | TGTGCCAGCAGCTTAGCAGGAGGACTTTTCACTGAAGCTTTCTTT
. | TRBD1 | TRBJ2-2 | TRBV5-4 | CASRTGGGSGELFF | TGTGCCAGCAGAACAGGGGGCGGTTCCGGGGAGCTGTTTTTT
. | . | TRBJ2-7 | TRBV28 | CASSRISLGHSYEQYF | TGTGCCAGCAGCCGGATCAGCCTGGGACACTCCTACGAGCAGTACTTC
. | . | TRBJ1-2 | TRBV10-3 | CAAIGSAYGYTF | TGTGCTGCTATTGGAAGTGCTTATGGCTACACCTTC
. | . | TRBJ1-3 | TRBV5-1 | CASSPQGLSGNTIYF | TGCGCCAGCAGCCCCCAGGGGCTCTCTGGAAACACCATATATTTT
. | . | TRBJ1-5 | TRBV19 | CASRSNNQPQHF | TGTGCCAGTCGAAGCAACAATCAGCCCCAGCATTTT
. | TRBD1 | TRBJ1-6 | TRBV5-4 | CASSRRDRGFSPLHF | TGTGCCAGCAGCAGAAGGGACAGGGGATTCTCACCCCTCCACTTT
. | . | TRBJ2-5 | TRBV9 | CASSVGSRTETQYF | TGTGCCAGCAGCGTAGGTAGTAGAACGGAGACCCAGTACTTC
. | . | TRBJ1-5 | TRBV4-1 | CASRLTELGNQPQHF | TGCGCCAGCAGGCTAACCGAGTTGGGGAATCAGCCCCAGCATTTT
. | TRBD2 | TRBJ2-3 | TRBV6-6 | CASRTLAGQRSGTQYF | TGTGCCAGCAGAACTCTAGCGGGCCAGCGTTCTGGTACGCAGTATTTT
. | . | TRBJ2-2 | TRBV10-1 | CASSAVTTGGELFF | TGCGCCAGCAGTGCGGTCACCACAGGCGGGGAGCTGTTTTTT
. | TRBD1 | TRBJ2-1 | TRBV5-4 | CASSAGQGSYNEQFF | TGTGCCAGCAGTGCCGGACAGGGTTCCTACAATGAGCAGTTCTTC
. | . | TRBJ1-2 | TRBV6-1 | CASSERIGGHNNYGYTF | TGTGCCAGCAGTGAAAGGATTGGGGGGCATAATAACTATGGCTACACCTTC
. | . | TRBJ1-2 | TRBV19 | CASTVHYRDFGYTF | TGTGCCAGTACAGTTCACTACCGGGACTTTGGCTACACCTTC
few | TRBD1 | TRBJ1-1 | TRBV7-9 | CASVRGPLEAFF | TGTGCCAGCGTAAGGGGGCCCCTGGAAGCTTTCTTT
. | . | TRBJ2-1 | TRBV7-2 | CASSFQGGSYNEQFF | TGTGCCAGCAGCTTTCAGGGGGGGTCCTACAATGAGCAGTTCTTC
. | . | TRBJ2-7 | TRBV11-2 | CASRPIQQGPEQYF | TGTGCCAGCAGGCCAATACAACAGGGCCCCGAGCAGTACTTC
. | . | TRBJ1-2 | TRBV5-1 | CASSLSSADGYTF | TGCGCCAGCAGCTTGTCATCGGCGGATGGCTACACCTTC
. | . | TRBJ1-3 | TRBV5-1 | CASGPQPSSGNTIYF | TGCGCCAGCGGTCCACAGCCGAGCTCTGGAAACACCATATATTTT
. | . | TRBJ2-7 | TRBV10-3 | CAISQGYEQYF | TGTGCCATCAGCCAGGGCTACGAGCAGTACTTC
. | . | TRBJ1-2 | TRBV5-1 | CASSQIRGPSNYGYTF | TGCGCCAGCAGCCAGATAAGGGGACCTTCTAACTATGGCTACACCTTC
. | TRBD1 | TRBJ1-2 | TRBV6-6 | CASTEPAGGNYGYTF | TGTGCCAGCACCGAGCCTGCAGGGGGAAACTATGGCTACACCTTC
few | . | TRBJ2-2 | TRBV27 | CASSSRPGRAPTSNTGELFF | TGTGCCAGCAGTTCCCGACCGGGCAGGGCTCCAACTTCGAACACCGGGGAGCTGTTTTTT
few | . | TRBJ1-4 | TRBV5-1 | CASRGTTTNEKLFF | TGCGCCAGCAGGGGTACTACAACTAATGAAAAACTGTTTTTT
few | . | TRBJ2-7 | TRBV7-3 | CASSLSTATREQYF | TGTGCCAGCAGCTTAAGCACGGCTACTAGGGAGCAGTACTTC
. | TRBD2 | TRBJ2-2 | TRBV11-2 | CASSLVALAGVVGELFF | TGTGCCAGCAGCTTAGTTGCACTAGCGGGAGTTGTCGGGGAGCTGTTTTTT
. | . | TRBJ1-4 | TRBV5-6 | CASSLAISSSELFF | TGTGCCAGCAGCTTGGCAATTTCTTCGTCAGAACTGTTTTTT